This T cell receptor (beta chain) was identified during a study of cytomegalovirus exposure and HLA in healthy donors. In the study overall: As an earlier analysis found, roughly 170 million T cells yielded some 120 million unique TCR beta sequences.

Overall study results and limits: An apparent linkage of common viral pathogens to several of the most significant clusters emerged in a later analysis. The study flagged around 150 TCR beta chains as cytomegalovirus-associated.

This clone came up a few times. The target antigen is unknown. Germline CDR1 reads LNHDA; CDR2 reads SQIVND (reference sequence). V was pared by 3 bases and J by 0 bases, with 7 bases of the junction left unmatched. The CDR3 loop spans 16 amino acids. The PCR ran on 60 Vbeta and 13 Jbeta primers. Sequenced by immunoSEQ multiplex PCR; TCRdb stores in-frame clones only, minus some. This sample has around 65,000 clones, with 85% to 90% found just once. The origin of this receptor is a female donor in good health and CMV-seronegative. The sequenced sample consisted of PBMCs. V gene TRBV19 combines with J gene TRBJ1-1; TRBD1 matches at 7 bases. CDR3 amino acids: CASSIRPDRVNTEAFF. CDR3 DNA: TGTGCCAGTAGTATTAGGCCCGACAGGGTGAACACTGAAGCTTTCTTT.